Listed here is a single TCR beta chain. Original analysis: Reference gene primer amplification in the assay estimated nucleated cell counts. The assay was immunoSEQ multiplex PCR, and TCRdb's table has in-frame clones only and misses some. The V and J calls and clone size come from that table; D and trimming were worked out from the DNA. Of more than 85,000 clones listed, about 80% were seen once; the top ten hold roughly a quarter. The data are from a study of blood T cell repertoires in COVID-19. In the study overall: COVID-19 samples collected from the United States, Italy and Spain covered acute and convalescent phases. T cells, B-cell-depleted T cells, or PBMCs provided the cDNA or gDNA that served as material.

CDR3 length: 18 residues. The ends were cut back, 2 bases at V and 2 bases at J, with 21 bases in the middle. Per germline, CDR1 SGHTA and CDR2 FQGNSA. This clonotype originated in a man between 65 and 80 years old with acute or convalescent COVID-19. The rearrangement uses TRBV7-2 and TRBJ2-5, with a weak D call TRBD2 (6 bases). Sequencing was done on a sample of peripheral blood. The CDR3 nucleotides read TGTGCCAGCAGCTTAAGTAGTTCGAGCGGAGGGAGTCAAGAGACCCAGTACTTC. Translating it yields CASSLSSSSGGSQETQYF. The full variable domain, its missing parts supplied by reference TRBV7-2 and TRBJ2-5, is GAGVSQSPSNKVTEKGKDVELRCDPISGHTALYWYRQSLGQGLEFLIYFQGNSAPDKSGLPSDRFSAERTGGSVSTLTIQRTQQEDSAVYLCASSLSSSSGGSQETQYFGPGTRLLVL.